Below are 31 T cell receptor beta chains sequenced from a single sample in a study of shared clonotypes between healthy human individuals. Assay used: immunoSEQ multiplex PCR; TCRdb lists only in-frame clones, some missing. The sample lists roughly 2.4 million clones, 90% to 97% occurring once. The sequencing sample was made of naive CD4+ T cells sorted from blood. Described subset: CD45RA+ positively selected. These receptors were taken from a man aged 18 to 30 in good health.

V gene TRBV28 combines with J gene TRBJ1-2; D is uncertain. Trimming removed 2 bases from V and 7 bases from J, with 11 bases in between. The CDR3 is 13 amino acids. CDR1 and CDR2 (germline): MDHEN, SYDVKM. CDR3 bases: TGTGCCAGCAGTTTAAGGGCAGATCCTGGCTACACCTTC. This codes for CASSLRADPGYTF.

The rearrangement joins TRBV19 to TRBJ1-1; D gene unclear. The ends were cut back, 4 bases at V and 1 base at J, with 13 bases in the middle. Germline CDR1 and CDR2: LNHDA and SQIVND (reference sequence). This CDR3 is built from 15 residues. The CDR3 DNA sequence: TGTGCCAGTAGTACCCTTAGAGGAGCGAACACTGAAGCTTTCTTT. This encodes CASSTLRGANTEAFF.

Concerning this clone itself: Other DNA sequences in the same sample also yield this CDR3. V is TRBV7-9 and J is TRBJ1-5; D gene ambiguous. Germline assignment: CDR1 SEHNR and CDR2 FQNEAQ (reference sequence). The CDR3 has 14 amino acids. Between the trimmed V and J ends, which lost 3 bases and 4 bases, there was a span of 10 bases. In DNA form, the CDR3 reads TGTGCCAGCAGCTTCACAGAGTCTAATCAGCCCCAGCATTTT. It translates to CASSFTESNQPQHF. Complete variable domain (other parts from reference TRBV7-9 and TRBJ1-5): DTGVSQNPRHKITKRGQNVTFRCDPISEHNRLYWYRQTLGQGPEFLTYFQNEAQLEKSRLLSDRFSAERPKGSFSTLEIQRTEQGDSAMYLCASSFTESNQPQHFGDGTRLSIL.

V is TRBV6-1 and J is TRBJ2-3, with TRBD2 identical over 8 bases. The CDR3 has 17 amino acids. Germline lookup yields CDR1 MNHNS and CDR2 SASEGT. V lost 4 bases, J lost 0 bases, and 9 bases stayed unmatched. In nucleotides, the CDR3 is TGTGCCAGCAGTGGATACAGACGGGGGGGGAGCACAGATACGCAGTATTTT. Its protein is CASSGYRRGGSTDTQYF.

V is TRBV2 and J is TRBJ1-1; 7 positions agree with TRBD1. Germline CDR1 reads SNHLY; CDR2 reads FYNNEI. V trimming: 10 bases; J trimming: 1 base; junction bases outside the gene matches: 9. The CDR3 contains 14 residues. CDR3 sequence: CATDRVGTNTEAFF. The CDR3, as DNA: TGTGCCACCGACAGGGTGGGGACGAACACTGAAGCTTTCTTT.

The chain is built from TRBV7-9 and TRBJ1-4; 7 bases map to TRBD1. There are 14 residues in the CDR3. The junction had 7 bases not matched to a gene; V was cut back by 4 bases and J by 8 bases. In germline, CDR1 is SEHNR, CDR2 FQNEAQ (reference sequence). CDR3 sequence reads: CASSSDRVGEKLFF. The CDR3 DNA reads TGTGCCAGCAGCTCAGACAGGGTTGGCGAAAAACTGTTTTTT.

This clone was seen a handful of times. This sample includes further DNA sequences coding for the same CDR3. The chain recombines TRBV4-1 with TRBJ1-6; no firm D call. The germline CDR1 and CDR2 sequences are MGHRA and YSYEKL. The germline V and J ends were trimmed by 0 bases and 9 bases, with 6 bases remaining between them. The CDR3 totals 13 residues. CDR3 residues: CASSQDRSSPLHF. CDR3 DNA: TGCGCCAGCAGCCAAGATAGGAGTTCACCCCTCCACTTT.

As to this clone: The same CDR3 can be traced to other DNA sequences in this sample. V and J are TRBV6-1 and TRBJ1-6, with no clear D. V dropped 4 bases and J dropped 0 bases, with 10 bases sitting between them. CDR3 size: 16 residues. Germline V gene data show CDR1 as MNHNS and CDR2 as SASEGT. In DNA form, the CDR3 reads TGTGCCAGCAGTGTTCAGGCTAGCTCCTATAATTCACCCCTCCACTTT. Residues: CASSVQASSYNSPLHF.

V and J are TRBV11-3 and TRBJ2-3; 11 bases agree with TRBD2. Germline trimming cut 2 bases from V and 3 bases from J; bases unmatched to any gene: 7. The length of the CDR3 is 17 residues. Per germline, CDR1 SGHNT and CDR2 YENEEA. CDR3 nucleotides: TGTGCCAGCAGCTTACTAGCGGGGGGTGTTTTTACAGATACGCAGTATTTT. This encodes CASSLLAGGVFTDTQYF.

This CDR3 is CASRKGTLLGAQYF. The CDR3 nucleotides read TGTGCCAGCAGAAAAGGGACGTTACTGGGGGCCCAGTACTTC. This sequence joins TRBV27 and TRBJ2-5, with D perhaps matching TRBD1 or TRBD2 (5 bases each). The CDR3 spans 14 residues. Germline V gene lookup returns CDR1 MNHEY and CDR2 SMNVEV (reference sequence). Between the trimmed V and J ends, which lost 6 bases and 9 bases, there was a span of 20 bases.

The chain uses TRBV23-1 and TRBJ1-5, with D possibly matching TRBD1 (5 bases). TRBV23-1 is designated an ORF whose function remains uncertain. V lost 3 bases to trimming and J lost 0 bases, with 24 bases between them. The CDR3 loop spans 20 amino acids. CDR3 amino acids: CASSQPGWQGGGLSNQPQHF. The DNA of the CDR3 is TGCGCCAGCAGTCAGCCGGGGTGGCAGGGAGGAGGTCTTAGCAATCAGCCCCAGCATTTT.

This clone was found once. This chain links TRBV15 with TRBJ2-1, with D possibly matching TRBD1 (6 bases). This CDR3 is 15 amino acids long. Trimming shortened V by 1 base and J by 7 bases, and 14 bases separated the two germline ends. From germline, CDR1 is LNHNV and CDR2 YYDKDF (reference sequence). In DNA form, the CDR3 reads TGTGCCACCAGCAGAGGGTCCCGGGACAATAATGAGCAGTTCTTC. Translated: CATSRGSRDNNEQFF.

The chain has TRBV12-5 and TRBJ2-3, with 9 positions matching TRBD2. The germline gives CDR1 LGHNT, CDR2 FRNRAP. This CDR3 is 12 amino acids long. V shed 2 bases and J 9 bases; nucleotides not matched to a gene: 0. CDR3 amino acids: CASGLTSGTQYF. The CDR3 DNA sequence: TGTGCTAGTGGTTTGACTAGCGGGACGCAGTATTTT.

The chain employs TRBV7-2 and TRBJ1-2, with D uncertain. Deletions cut 5 bases from V and 8 bases from J, with 12 bases between. This CDR3 has 12 residues. Germline lookup yields CDR1 SGHTA and CDR2 FQGNSA. This CDR3 reads CASSGVLRGYTF. The CDR3 bases are TGTGCCAGCAGCGGGGTCCTTCGGGGCTACACCTTC.

This chain joins TRBV29-1 and TRBJ1-1, with unresolved D. CDR3 length equals 14 residues. Trimming took off 5 bases at V and 1 base at J, with 14 bases between the two ends. Germline V gene lookup returns CDR1 SQVTM and CDR2 ANQGSEA. CDR3 DNA sequence: TGCAGCGTTTACGGGCCCCTTAGGAACACTGAAGCTTTCTTT. Translated, it gives CSVYGPLRNTEAFF.

This chain uses TRBV5-6 with TRBJ2-3; 8 bases line up with TRBD1. Germline CDR1 is SGHDT and CDR2 is YYEEEE. Trimming at V came to 3 bases and at J to 1 base, leaving 10 bases not matched to a gene. The CDR3 totals 17 residues. CDR3 in DNA: TGTGCCAGCAGCTGGAAAGCGACAGGGGTAGGCACAGATACGCAGTATTTT. Translated, it gives CASSWKATGVGTDTQYF.

The chain joins TRBV10-2 to TRBJ1-4; D remains ambiguous. CDR1 is WSHSY, CDR2 SAAADI, per germline. CDR3 length: 13 amino acids. Trimming removed 2 bases from V and 8 bases from J, with 9 bases in between. DNA for the CDR3: TGCGCCAGCAGTGAGGCAGGTGGGGAAAAACTGTTTTTT. Its protein product is CASSEAGGEKLFF.

Notes on this clone: Other nucleotide sequences from this sample produce the same CDR3. The DNA for the CDR3 is TGTGCCAGCAGCCGCCTGGGACAGAACACCGGGGAGCTGTTTTTT. Its protein product is CASSRLGQNTGELFF. The chain has TRBV14 and TRBJ2-2; the D gene is possibly TRBD1 (6 bases). Deletions cut 4 bases from V and 1 base from J, with 10 bases between. CDR3 length: 15 residues. Germline V gene sequence: CDR1 SGHDN, CDR2 FVKESK.

The J gene is TRBJ1-1, the V gene TRBV12-5, with D uncertain. The CDR3 loop spans 13 amino acids. V lost 7 bases and J lost 1, with 10 bases in between. Germline CDR1 is LGHNT and CDR2 is FRNRAP. For the CDR3, the DNA is TGTGCTAGTGTTAGAGGTGCGAACACTGAAGCTTTCTTT. It translates to CASVRGANTEAFF.

This chain links TRBV5-1 with TRBJ2-1, with a tentative D call TRBD2 (5 bases). The germline gives CDR1 SGHRS, CDR2 YFSETQ. The V and J ends lost 3 bases and 5 bases respectively, with 15 bases between them. The CDR3 has 15 amino acids. CDR3 nucleotides: TGCGCCAGCAGCTCCCTACTAGAGATGAACAATGAGCAGTTCTTC. The encoded protein is CASSSLLEMNNEQFF.

The chain is built from TRBV5-4 and TRBJ2-5, with D perhaps TRBD1 (5 bases). The CDR3 runs 12 residues. The V and J ends lost 4 bases and 5 bases respectively, with 9 bases between them. Germline assignment: CDR1 SGHNT and CDR2 YYREEE (reference sequence). CDR3 sequence (DNA): TGTGCCAGCAGCCCGAACAGGGAGACCCAGTACTTC. Its translation: CASSPNRETQYF.

The chain combines TRBV6-6 with TRBJ2-1; possible D gene TRBD2, 6 bases. The germline gives CDR1 MNHNY, CDR2 SVGAGI (reference sequence). The length of the CDR3 is 15 residues. V gave up 2 bases and J gave up 8 bases, with 16 bases separating them. The CDR3 DNA follows: TGTGCCAGCAGTTACAGCCGACTAGGGGAGGATGAGCAGTTCTTC. Translating gives CASSYSRLGEDEQFF.

This chain joins TRBV7-2 and TRBJ2-5; 9 nucleotides match TRBD2. Germline CDR1 SGHTA, CDR2 FQGNSA. Germline trimming cut 4 bases from V and 5 bases from J; bases unmatched to any gene: 8. CDR3 size: 15 residues. The CDR3 nucleotides are TGTGCCAGCAGCTCAAGGGCGGGAGGGCCTGAGACCCAGTACTTC. It is translated as CASSSRAGGPETQYF. Looking up the rest from reference TRBV7-2 and TRBJ2-5 gives the full variable domain: GAGVSQSPSNKVTEKGKDVELRCDPISGHTALYWYRQSLGQGLEFLIYFQGNSAPDKSGLPSDRFSAERTGGSVSTLTIQRTQQEDSAVYLCASSSRAGGPETQYFGPGTRLLVL.

This clone has a single count. Distinct nucleotide sequences in the sample also encode this CDR3. The CDR3 reads CASSPPGLAGGEQYF. In nucleotides, the CDR3 is TGTGCCAGCTCACCACCGGGACTAGCGGGAGGGGAGCAGTACTTC. The chain employs TRBV18 and TRBJ2-7; the match to TRBD2 covers 16 bases. Germline CDR1 KGHSH, CDR2 LQKENI. The junction had 0 bases not matched to a gene; V was cut back by 0 bases and J by 7 bases. The CDR3 contains 15 residues.

The chain joins TRBV14 to TRBJ2-1; 9 positions match TRBD2. This CDR3 is built from 15 residues. The germline CDR1 and CDR2 sequences are SGHDN and FVKESK. V dropped 4 bases and J dropped 3; count of bases not matched to a gene: 4. CDR3 loop: CASSPRGGHYNEQFF. In nucleotides, the CDR3 is TGTGCCAGCAGCCCGCGGGGGGGTCACTACAATGAGCAGTTCTTC.

This clone was counted a single time. The chain carries TRBV6-1 and TRBJ1-2; D not resolved. This CDR3 is 15 amino acids long. The V gene's germline CDR1 is MNHNS and CDR2 SASEGT. Trimming left V 3 bases short and J 4 bases short, with 15 bases between. This CDR3 reads CASSEKGYGVYGYTF. DNA for the CDR3: TGTGCCAGCAGTGAGAAAGGGTACGGCGTCTATGGCTACACCTTC.

The chain is built from TRBV29-1 and TRBJ1-6; 7 bases match TRBD1. Trimming cost V 7 bases and J 6 bases; bases outside gene matches: 6. CDR1 and CDR2 (germline): SQVTM, ANQGSEA. This CDR3 has 13 residues. The CDR3 protein is CSGSTGPNSPLHF. CDR3 DNA sequence: TGCAGCGGCTCGACAGGGCCTAATTCACCCCTCCACTTT.

The chain employs TRBV5-4 and TRBJ2-5; 7 nucleotides agree with TRBD1. In germline, CDR1 is SGHNT, CDR2 YYREEE (reference sequence). CDR3 length: 16 amino acids. V was clipped by 3 bases and J by 6 bases; unmatched bases: 14. CDR3 DNA: TGTGCCAGCAGCTCGCCGGGACAGACCGGCGAAAAGACCCAGTACTTC. Amino acids: CASSSPGQTGEKTQYF.

The J gene is TRBJ2-6, the V gene TRBV5-4; 11 bases are a match to TRBD1. Losses at the gene ends were 4 bases for V and 2 bases for J; bases not matched to a gene: 11. The CDR3 is 19 amino acids. The germline V gene encodes CDR1 SGHNT and CDR2 YYREEE (reference sequence). The CDR3 coding sequence is TGTGCCAGCAGCCCGGGAGGACAGGGGGCAAGGACTGGGGCCAACGTCCTGACTTTC. It is translated as CASSPGGQGARTGANVLTF. The full variable domain, completed using reference TRBV5-4 and TRBJ2-6, is ETGVTQSPTHLIKTRGQQVTLRCSSQSGHNTVSWYQQALGQGPQFIFQYYREEENGRGNFPPRFSGLQFPNYSSELNVNALELDDSALYLCASSPGGQGARTGANVLTFGAGSRLTVL.

A word on this clone: The sample holds other DNA sequences that translate to the same CDR3. The chain links TRBV6-5 to TRBJ1-2; D gene uncertain. Germline V CDR1 and CDR2: MNHEY, SVGAGI. This CDR3 region has 12 residues. The ends were cut back, 2 bases at V and 5 bases at J, with 6 bases in the middle. The CDR3 bases are TGTGCCAGCAGTTACCGGGGTTATGGCTACACCTTC. Its protein product is CASSYRGYGYTF.

The chain carries TRBV6-6 and TRBJ1-2; TRBD1 might be the D (5 bases). The CDR3 loop spans 11 amino acids. Germline lookup yields CDR1 MNHNY and CDR2 SVGAGI (reference sequence). CDR3: CAGGSNYGYTF. The CDR3 DNA follows: TGTGCGGGGGGATCTAACTATGGCTACACCTTC.